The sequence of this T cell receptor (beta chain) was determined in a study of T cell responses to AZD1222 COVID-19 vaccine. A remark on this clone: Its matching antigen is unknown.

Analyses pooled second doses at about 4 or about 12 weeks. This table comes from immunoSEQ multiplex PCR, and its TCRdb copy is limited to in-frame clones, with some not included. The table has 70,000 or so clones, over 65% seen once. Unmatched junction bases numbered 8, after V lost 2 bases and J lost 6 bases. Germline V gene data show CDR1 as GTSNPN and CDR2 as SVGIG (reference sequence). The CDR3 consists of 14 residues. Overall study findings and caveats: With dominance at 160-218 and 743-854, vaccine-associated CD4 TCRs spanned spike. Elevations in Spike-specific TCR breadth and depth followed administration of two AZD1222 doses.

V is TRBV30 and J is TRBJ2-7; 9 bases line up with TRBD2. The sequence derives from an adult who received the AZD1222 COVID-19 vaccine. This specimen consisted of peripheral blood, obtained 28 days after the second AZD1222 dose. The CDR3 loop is CAWSLLAGFSEQYF. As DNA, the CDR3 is TGTGCCTGGAGTCTTCTAGCGGGATTCTCCGAGCAGTACTTC.